The 26 T cell receptor beta chains listed next were all sequenced from one sample in a study of shared clonotypes between healthy human individuals. Data came from immunoSEQ multiplex PCR; TCRdb stores just in-frame clones and leaves some out. The repertoire has 2 million to 3 million clones, 93% of them found once; the top ten carry around 0.4%. Sequenced material: naive CD4+ T cells from PBMCs. The subset denotes: CD45RA+ positively selected. The receptors were gathered from a man between 18 and 35 years old in good health. Some clones in this sample may be carry-over from other donors' samples.

V usage is TRBV29-1 and J usage is TRBJ2-7; D unresolved. Trimming removed 4 bases from V and 4 bases from J, with 20 bases in between. Germline V gene sequence: CDR1 SQVTM, CDR2 ANQGSEA. This CDR3 region has 15 residues. As DNA, the CDR3 is TGCAGCGTTGTTTTACGGGCAGACGCCGTTTACGAGCAGTACTTC. Amino acid sequence: CSVVLRADAVYEQYF.

J is TRBJ2-4 and V is TRBV27; 7 nucleotides line up with TRBD1. CDR3 size: 20 residues. V was pared by 6 bases and J by 0 bases, with 20 bases of the junction left unmatched. The V gene's germline CDR1 is MNHEY and CDR2 SMNVEV (reference sequence). In DNA form, the CDR3 reads TGTGCCAGCAGCCCCCCGTGGGGACAGAAACTTTTACTAGCCAAAAACATTCAGTACTTC. It is translated as CASSPPWGQKLLLAKNIQYF.

The rearrangement joins TRBV6-5 to TRBJ2-7; D is uncertain. Trimming left V 4 bases short and J 3 bases short, with 19 bases between. Germline-derived CDR1 and CDR2 are MNHEY and SVGAGI. This CDR3 has 16 residues. The CDR3 nucleotides read TGTGCCAGCAGTTCCTCTCGAGGCGGAGCCCACTACGAGCAGTACTTC. This codes for CASSSSRGGAHYEQYF.

V usage is TRBV28 and J usage is TRBJ2-7; 9 positions agree with TRBD2. Germline CDR1 and CDR2: MDHEN and SYDVKM. The CDR3 has 14 residues. After removal of 5 bases from V and 5 bases from J, the junction contained 7 bases not matched to a gene. In DNA, the CDR3 is TGTGCCAGCAGTCCCACTAGCGGGCCCCACGAGCAGTACTTC. It encodes CASSPTSGPHEQYF.

The rearrangement uses TRBV19 and TRBJ1-3; unclear D gene. Trimming stripped 7 bases from V and 0 bases from J, with 10 bases between. This CDR3 is 14 amino acids long. The germline gives CDR1 LNHDA, CDR2 SQIVND (reference sequence). The CDR3 loop reads CASNPTSSGNTIYF. CDR3 DNA sequence: TGTGCCAGTAACCCAACCAGCTCTGGAAACACCATATATTTT. The full variable domain, in which reference TRBV19 and TRBJ1-3 provide the parts outside the CDR3, is DGGITQSPKYLFRKEGQNVTLSCEQNLNHDAMYWYRQDPGQGLRLIYYSQIVNDFQKGDIAEGYSVSREKKESFPLTVTSAQKNPTAFYLCASNPTSSGNTIYFGEGSWLTVV.

The V and J genes are TRBV2 and TRBJ2-3; 13 bases are a match to TRBD2. Germline CDR1 SNHLY, CDR2 FYNNEI. Losses at the gene ends were 8 bases for V and 5 bases for J; bases not matched to a gene: 10. This CDR3 has 16 residues. In DNA, the CDR3 is TGTGCCAGCCAAGGAGGACTAGCGGGAGTTGTAGATACGCAGTATTTT. This sequence encodes CASQGGLAGVVDTQYF.

This clone appeared a single time. The V gene is TRBV16, the J gene TRBJ2-7; possible D gene TRBD2, 5 bases. The CDR3 loop spans 13 amino acids. Germline CDR1 KGHSY, CDR2 FQNENV. V was clipped by 0 bases and J by 6 bases, with 9 bases between them. The CDR3 sequence is CASSQSGKGEQYF. CDR3 DNA sequence: TGTGCCAGCAGCCAATCCGGGAAGGGCGAGCAGTACTTC.

The chain combines TRBV5-4 with TRBJ2-5; D gene ambiguous. Trimming left V 2 bases short and J 5 bases short, with 10 bases between. The CDR3 consists of 13 residues. Germline CDR1 is SGHNT and CDR2 is YYREEE (reference sequence). The CDR3 DNA follows: TGTGCCAGCAGCTTCAAGAGTGAGGAGACCCAGTACTTC. Translation: CASSFKSEETQYF.

V gene TRBV2 combines with J gene TRBJ1-1; 7 bases fit TRBD1. This CDR3 is built from 19 residues. Germline lookup yields CDR1 SNHLY and CDR2 FYNNEI. Unmatched junction bases numbered 16, after V lost 2 bases and J lost 1 base. The CDR3 protein is CASSESIRDRSKRNTEAFF. The CDR3 region has the DNA TGTGCCAGCAGTGAATCCATTCGGGACAGAAGCAAACGGAACACTGAAGCTTTCTTT. Filled out from reference TRBV2 and TRBJ1-1, the complete variable domain reads EPEVTQTPSHQVTQMGQEVILRCVPISNHLYFYWYRQILGQKVEFLVSFYNNEISEKSEIFDDQFSVERPDGSNFTLKIRSTKLEDSAMYFCASSESIRDRSKRNTEAFFGQGTRLTVV.

This sequence joins TRBV10-2 and TRBJ2-3; 7 bases line up with TRBD1. Germline V lookup: CDR1 WSHSY, CDR2 SAAADI. The CDR3 has 14 amino acids. After removal of 6 bases from V and 6 bases from J, the junction contained 9 bases not matched to a gene. The CDR3 loop reads CASRTGTAVDTQYF. CDR3 coding DNA: TGCGCCAGCAGGACCGGGACAGCCGTTGATACGCAGTATTTT.

The chain is built from TRBV28 and TRBJ2-1, with D perhaps assigned TRBD1 or TRBD2 (5 bases each). CDR1 is MDHEN, CDR2 SYDVKM, per germline. V dropped 3 bases and J dropped 8 bases, with 17 bases sitting between them. The CDR3 contains 15 residues. The CDR3 nucleotides read TGTGCCAGCAGTTTGCCGACCCCGGGACCCGATGAGCAGTTCTTC. It is translated as CASSLPTPGPDEQFF.

The genes are TRBV7-3 and TRBJ2-1, with D perhaps matching TRBD2 (7 bases). This CDR3 is 16 amino acids long. The germline CDR1 and CDR2 sequences are SGHTA and FQGTGA. V lost 3 bases and J lost 2, with 14 bases in between. In nucleotides, the CDR3 is TGTGCCAGCAGCTTTGAGCGGGACAATACCTACAATGAGCAGTTCTTC. Its protein product is CASSFERDNTYNEQFF. The full variable domain, in which reference TRBV7-3 and TRBJ2-1 provide the parts outside the CDR3, is GAGVSQTPSNKVTEKGKYVELRCDPISGHTALYWYRQSLGQGPEFLIYFQGTGAADDSGLPNDRFFAVRPEGSVSTLKIQRTERGDSAVYLCASSFERDNTYNEQFFGPGTRLTVL.

The chain links TRBV9 to TRBJ2-1, with TRBD2 identical over 12 bases. V lost 3 bases to trimming and J lost 6 bases; unmatched junction nucleotides: 4. The germline CDR1 and CDR2 sequences are SGDLS and YYNGEE. This CDR3 has 15 amino acids. CDR3 DNA: TGTGCCAGCAGCGCTAGCGGGAGGGCCTTCAATGAGCAGTTCTTC. It yields the protein CASSASGRAFNEQFF.

In its sample, this clone was seen a few times. The chain joins TRBV25-1 to TRBJ1-2, with TRBD1 matching 7 bases. The CDR3 length is 16 residues. The germline gives CDR1 MGHDK, CDR2 SYGVNS. Losses at the gene ends were 6 bases for V and 2 bases for J; bases not matched to a gene: 12. The CDR3 is CASSRGQGTVNYGYTF. The DNA of the CDR3 is TGTGCCAGCAGCAGAGGTCAGGGGACAGTCAACTATGGCTACACCTTC.

V is TRBV5-6 and J is TRBJ2-1; TRBD2 might be the D (6 bases). The CDR3 runs 15 residues. The V end lost 6 bases, the J end lost 6 bases, and 19 bases lay between the germline ends. Germline assignment: CDR1 SGHDT and CDR2 YYEEEE. DNA of the CDR3: TGTGCCAGCACCCTTCTATCGGGAGCGGGCAATGAGCAGTTCTTC. It is translated as CASTLLSGAGNEQFF.

This clone is a singleton in its sample. This chain joins TRBV27 and TRBJ2-5, with 13 bases aligning to TRBD2. The CDR3 runs 18 residues. V dropped 0 bases and J dropped 4; count of bases not matched to a gene: 8. The V gene's germline CDR1 is MNHEY and CDR2 SMNVEV (reference sequence). Here the CDR3 DNA reads TGTGCCAGCAGTTTATCCTTTTGGACTAGCGGGAGTGGAGAGACCCAGTACTTC. Translated: CASSLSFWTSGSGETQYF.

The chain links TRBV19 to TRBJ2-6; maybe TRBD1 (5 bases). The CDR3 has 20 amino acids. Between the trimmed V and J ends, which lost 3 bases and 0 bases, there was a span of 21 bases. Germline V lookup: CDR1 LNHDA, CDR2 SQIVND (reference sequence). The CDR3 here is CASSIGSTVGPHSGANVLTF. In DNA, the CDR3 is TGTGCCAGTAGTATCGGCTCGACAGTGGGGCCCCACTCTGGGGCCAACGTCCTGACTTTC. The complete variable domain, with remaining parts taken from reference TRBV19 and TRBJ2-6, reads DGGITQSPKYLFRKEGQNVTLSCEQNLNHDAMYWYRQDPGQGLRLIYYSQIVNDFQKGDIAEGYSVSREKKESFPLTVTSAQKNPTAFYLCASSIGSTVGPHSGANVLTFGAGSRLTVL.

The chain employs TRBV9 and TRBJ2-5; TRBD1 is a possible D gene (6 bases). The CDR3 has 15 residues. Per germline, CDR1 SGDLS and CDR2 YYNGEE. The germline V and J ends were trimmed by 4 bases and 1 base, with 14 bases remaining between them. CDR3 nucleotide sequence: TGTGCCAGCAGCCGACGGGACATGCCCCAAGAGACCCAGTACTTC. This sequence encodes CASSRRDMPQETQYF. The whole variable domain, filled in from reference TRBV9 and TRBJ2-5, reads DSGVTQTPKHLITATGQRVTLRCSPRSGDLSVYWYQQSLDQGLQFLIQYYNGEERAKGNILERFSAQQFPDLHSELNLSSLELGDSALYFCASSRRDMPQETQYFGPGTRLLVL.

This clone appeared once. The chain uses TRBV10-3 and TRBJ2-3; either TRBD1 or TRBD2 may supply D (5 bases each). This CDR3 is 15 amino acids long. V lost 3 bases and J 4 bases, leaving 14 bases between the germline ends. Germline-derived CDR1 and CDR2 are ENHRY and SYGVKD. The CDR3 coding sequence is TGTGCCATCAGTGACCCGGGACGCTGGTCAGATACGCAGTATTTT. It specifies CAISDPGRWSDTQYF.

This clone came up once. The chain recombines TRBV11-2 with TRBJ1-2; no clear D. V gave up 5 bases and J gave up 5 bases, with 12 bases separating them. Germline CDR1 SGHAT, CDR2 FQNNGV. The CDR3 is made up of 13 amino acids. CDR3 region: CASSLGLGYGYTF. Here the CDR3 DNA reads TGTGCCAGCAGCCTTGGTCTTGGGTATGGCTACACCTTC. Variable domain in full (rest from reference TRBV11-2 and TRBJ1-2): EAGVAQSPRYKIIEKRQSVAFWCNPISGHATLYWYQQILGQGPKLLIQFQNNGVVDDSQLPKDRFSAERLKGVDSTLKIQPAKLEDSAVYLCASSLGLGYGYTFGSGTRLTVV.

Written as DNA, the CDR3 is TGTGCCAGCAGTCCTGCTAGCGGGGGCGGCACAGATACGCAGTATTTT. Amino acid sequence: CASSPASGGGTDTQYF. The chain recombines TRBV28 with TRBJ2-3, with TRBD2 matching 10 bases. V dropped 5 bases and J dropped 1; count of bases not matched to a gene: 6. This CDR3 is built from 16 residues. CDR1 is MDHEN and CDR2 is SYDVKM in the germline V gene.

This rearrangement joins TRBV4-3 to TRBJ2-5; 10 nucleotides line up with TRBD2. The J call may not be correct, given that the DNA end is closer to TRBJ2-7. Germline loops: CDR1 LGHNA, CDR2 YSLEER. The CDR3 loop spans 16 amino acids. The CDR3 reads CASSQGLASGRIEQYF. The DNA of the CDR3 is TGCGCCAGCAGCCAAGGCTTGGCTAGCGGGAGAATCGAGCAGTACTTC.

The CDR3 protein is CASEHSGSYEQYF. The CDR3 nucleotides are TGTGCCAGTGAACATAGCGGATCCTACGAGCAGTACTTC. The chain recombines TRBV5-6 with TRBJ2-7; weak D call: TRBD2 (6 bases). The CDR3 totals 13 residues. The germline V gene has CDR1 SGHDT and CDR2 YYEEEE. The V gene lost 8 bases and the J gene lost 1 base, with 13 bases spanning the gap.

The chain joins TRBV5-1 to TRBJ2-1; D perhaps matches TRBD2 (6 bases). Germline loops: CDR1 SGHRS, CDR2 YFSETQ. Trimming shortened V by 0 bases and J by 5 bases, and 12 bases separated the two germline ends. This CDR3 spans 15 amino acids. CDR3: CASSLVASVDNEQFF. CDR3 nucleotide sequence: TGCGCCAGCAGCTTGGTGGCTAGCGTAGACAATGAGCAGTTCTTC.

This clone was counted between two and nine times. V usage is TRBV28 and J usage is TRBJ1-5; TRBD1 agrees at 11 bases. Losses at the gene ends were 6 bases for V and 5 bases for J; bases not matched to a gene: 6. Germline assignment: CDR1 MDHEN and CDR2 SYDVKM. The CDR3 spans 15 residues. For the CDR3, the DNA is TGTGCCAGCAGCCGGACAGGGGGCGCTTATCAGCCCCAGCATTTT. It encodes CASSRTGGAYQPQHF.

The chain employs TRBV7-9 and TRBJ2-3; a weak D match, TRBD2 (5 bases). CDR1 is SEHNR and CDR2 is FQNEAQ in the germline V gene (reference sequence). The CDR3 covers 15 residues. Trimming removed 7 bases at V and 0 bases at J, with 14 bases between. The DNA of the CDR3 is TGTGCCAGCAACCCGCCGGGAAAGAGCACAGATACGCAGTATTTT. Translation: CASNPPGKSTDTQYF.